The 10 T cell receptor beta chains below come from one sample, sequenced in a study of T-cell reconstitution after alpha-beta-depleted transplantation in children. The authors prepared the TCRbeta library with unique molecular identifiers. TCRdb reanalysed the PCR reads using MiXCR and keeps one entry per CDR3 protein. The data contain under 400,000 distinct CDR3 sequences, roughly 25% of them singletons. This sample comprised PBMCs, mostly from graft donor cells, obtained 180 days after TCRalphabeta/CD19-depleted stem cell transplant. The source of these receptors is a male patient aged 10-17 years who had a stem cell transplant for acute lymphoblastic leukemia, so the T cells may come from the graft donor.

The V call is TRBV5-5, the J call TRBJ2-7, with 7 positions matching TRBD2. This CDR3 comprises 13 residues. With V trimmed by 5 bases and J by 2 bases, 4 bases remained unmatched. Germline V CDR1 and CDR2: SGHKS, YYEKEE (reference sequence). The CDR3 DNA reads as TGTGCCAGCAGACCTAGCGGTCCCTACGAGCAGTACTTC. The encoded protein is CASRPSGPYEQYF. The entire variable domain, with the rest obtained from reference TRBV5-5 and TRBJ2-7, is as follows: DAGVTQSPTHLIKTRGQQVTLRCSPISGHKSVSWYQQVLGQGPQFIFQYYEKEERGRGNFPDRFSARQFPNYSSELNVNALLLGDSALYLCASRPSGPYEQYFGPGTRLTVT.

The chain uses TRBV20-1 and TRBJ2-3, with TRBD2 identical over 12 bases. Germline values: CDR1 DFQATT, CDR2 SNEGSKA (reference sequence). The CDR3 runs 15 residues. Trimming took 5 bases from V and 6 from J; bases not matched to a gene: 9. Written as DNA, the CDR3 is TGCAGTGCTCCGCCTAGCGGGAGGGCCTTGGATACGCAGTATTTT. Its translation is CSAPPSGRALDTQYF.

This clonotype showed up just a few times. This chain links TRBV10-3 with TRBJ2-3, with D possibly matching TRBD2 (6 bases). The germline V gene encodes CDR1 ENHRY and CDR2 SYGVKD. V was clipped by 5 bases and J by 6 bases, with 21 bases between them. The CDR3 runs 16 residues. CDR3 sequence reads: CAISSLGEVRADTQYF. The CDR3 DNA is TGTGCCATCAGTTCCCTTGGGGAGGTCCGGGCCGATACGCAGTATTTT.

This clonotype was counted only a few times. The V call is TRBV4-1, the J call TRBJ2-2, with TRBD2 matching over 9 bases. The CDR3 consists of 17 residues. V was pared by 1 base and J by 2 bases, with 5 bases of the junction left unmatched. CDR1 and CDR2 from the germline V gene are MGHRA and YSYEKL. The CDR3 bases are TGCGCCAGCAGCCAAGGTCCACTAGCGGGTAACACCGGGGAGCTGTTTTTT. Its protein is CASSQGPLAGNTGELFF.

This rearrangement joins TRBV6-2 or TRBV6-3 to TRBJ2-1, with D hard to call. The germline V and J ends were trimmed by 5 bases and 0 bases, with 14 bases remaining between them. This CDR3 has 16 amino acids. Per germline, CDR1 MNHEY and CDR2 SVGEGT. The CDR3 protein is CASSPRSVLSYNEQFF. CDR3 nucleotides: TGTGCCAGCAGTCCTCGGAGCGTTCTCTCCTACAATGAGCAGTTCTTC.

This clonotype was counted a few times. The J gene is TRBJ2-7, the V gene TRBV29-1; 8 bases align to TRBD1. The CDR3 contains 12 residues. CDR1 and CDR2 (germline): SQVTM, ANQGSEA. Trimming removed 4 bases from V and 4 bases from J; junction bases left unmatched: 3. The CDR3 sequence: CSVATGGYEQYF. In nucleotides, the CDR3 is TGCAGCGTTGCTACAGGGGGATACGAGCAGTACTTC.

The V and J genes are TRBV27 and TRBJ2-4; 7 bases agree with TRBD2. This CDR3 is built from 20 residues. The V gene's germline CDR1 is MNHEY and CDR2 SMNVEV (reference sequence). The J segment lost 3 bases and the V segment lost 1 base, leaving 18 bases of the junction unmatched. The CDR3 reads CASSLWAGAPAIRGKNIQYF. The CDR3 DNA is TGTGCCAGCAGTTTATGGGCGGGAGCCCCGGCCATCAGAGGCAAAAACATTCAGTACTTC.

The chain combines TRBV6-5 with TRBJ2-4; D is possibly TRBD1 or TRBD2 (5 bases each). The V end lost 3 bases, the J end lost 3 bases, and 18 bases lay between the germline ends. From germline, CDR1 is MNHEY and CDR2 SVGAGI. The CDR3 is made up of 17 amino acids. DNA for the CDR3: TGTGCCAGCAGTTATGGCCAGGGTCGGGGCGACAAAAACATTCAGTACTTC. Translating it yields CASSYGQGRGDKNIQYF.

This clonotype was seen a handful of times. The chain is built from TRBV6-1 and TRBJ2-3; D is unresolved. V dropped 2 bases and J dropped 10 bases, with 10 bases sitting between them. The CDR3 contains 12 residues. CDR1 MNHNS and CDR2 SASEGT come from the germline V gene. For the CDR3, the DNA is TGTGCCAGCAGTGAAAGGGTCTACCCGCAGTATTTT. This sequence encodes CASSERVYPQYF.

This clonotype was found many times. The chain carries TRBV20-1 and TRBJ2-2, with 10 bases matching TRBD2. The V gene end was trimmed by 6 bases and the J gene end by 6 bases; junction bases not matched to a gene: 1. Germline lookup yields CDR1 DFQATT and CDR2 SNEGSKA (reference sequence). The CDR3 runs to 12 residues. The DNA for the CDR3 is TGCAGTGCAACTAGCGGGGCCGGGGAGCTGTTTTTT. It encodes CSATSGAGELFF.